These 7 T cell receptor beta chains share one sample of origin, sequenced in a study of cytomegalovirus exposure and HLA in healthy donors. The PCR used 60 Vbeta and 13 Jbeta primers. TCRdb's table, derived via immunoSEQ multiplex PCR, lists solely in-frame clones and lacks some. The profile covers fewer than 200,000 clones, with 70% to 85% appearing a single time and around 1.2% taken by the ten largest. The sample comprised PBMCs. These TCRs come from a girl aged 2 to 10 in good health and CMV-seropositive.

This clone was seen a few times. The gene calls are TRBV6-6 and TRBJ2-3; TRBD2 matches at 7 bases. This CDR3 has 15 residues. The V gene's germline CDR1 is MNHNY and CDR2 SVGAGI (reference sequence). The ends lost 8 bases at V and 1 base at J; junction bases unmatched: 9. As DNA, the CDR3 is TGTGCCAGCGGGGGGGTCCGGGGAGGCACAGATACGCAGTATTTT. Its translation is CASGGVRGGTDTQYF.

The chain has TRBV5-1 and TRBJ1-1, with TRBD1 identical over 8 bases. The germline CDR1 and CDR2 sequences are SGHRS and YFSETQ. V was clipped by 4 bases and J by 1 base; unmatched bases: 3. This CDR3 is built from 14 residues. The CDR3 sequence is CASSPGTGNTEAFF. As DNA, the CDR3 is TGCGCCAGCAGCCCCGGGACAGGGAACACTGAAGCTTTCTTT. Based on the CDR3 plus reference TRBV5-1 and TRBJ1-1, the full variable domain is KAGVTQTPRYLIKTRGQQVTLSCSPISGHRSVSWYQQTPGQGLQFLFEYFSETQRNKGNFPGRFSGRQFSNSRSEMNVSTLELGDSALYLCASSPGTGNTEAFFGQGTRLTVV.

CDR3 nucleotide sequence: TGTGCCAGCAGTGATGTGGGACAGGCCTACGAGCAGTACTTC. Translation gives CASSDVGQAYEQYF. The rearrangement links TRBV6-1 to TRBJ2-7, with 8 bases that match TRBD1. The V gene's germline CDR1 is MNHNS and CDR2 SASEGT. V trimming: 3 bases; J trimming: 2 bases; junction bases outside the gene matches: 3. The CDR3 totals 14 residues.

The genes are TRBV9 and TRBJ2-1, with 7 nucleotides matching TRBD2. CDR3 length: 19 residues. Germline CDR1 is SGDLS and CDR2 is YYNGEE. The V and J ends lost 0 bases and 0 bases, in that order; junction bases with no gene match: 12. CDR3 bases: TGTGCCAGCAGCGTAGGGAATAGGGACTACCAAAGCTCCTACAATGAGCAGTTCTTC. This gives the protein CASSVGNRDYQSSYNEQFF. Full variable domain (remainder filled in from reference TRBV9 and TRBJ2-1): DSGVTQTPKHLITATGQRVTLRCSPRSGDLSVYWYQQSLDQGLQFLIQYYNGEERAKGNILERFSAQQFPDLHSELNLSSLELGDSALYFCASSVGNRDYQSSYNEQFFGPGTRLTVL.

The genes are TRBV27 and TRBJ2-7; 10 nucleotides align to TRBD1. Germline V CDR1 and CDR2: MNHEY, SMNVEV (reference sequence). The CDR3 has 17 residues. With 6 bases clipped from V and 3 bases from J, the junction kept 14 bases outside the gene matches. The chain's CDR3 is CASRDGRPGQGSYEQYF. For the CDR3, the DNA is TGTGCCAGCAGAGATGGGCGACCGGGACAGGGGAGCTACGAGCAGTACTTC.

The V call is TRBV15, the J call TRBJ2-3; 9 bases are shared with TRBD2. Germline lookup yields CDR1 LNHNV and CDR2 YYDKDF (reference sequence). The CDR3 contains 15 residues. The trim removed 6 bases at V and 2 bases at J, leaving 6 bases unmatched. In nucleotides, the CDR3 is TGTGCCACCAGTCGCGGGGGGGACTCCACAGATACGCAGTATTTT. It specifies CATSRGGDSTDTQYF.

The rearrangement links TRBV11-3 to TRBJ2-7, with 11 bases lining up with TRBD1. Unmatched junction bases numbered 8, after V lost 0 bases and J lost 4 bases. The CDR3 sequence is 17 residues long. Germline lookup yields CDR1 SGHNT and CDR2 YENEEA. CDR3 region: CASSLEISDRGLYEQYF. In nucleotides, the CDR3 is TGTGCCAGCAGCTTAGAAATATCGGACAGGGGGCTGTACGAGCAGTACTTC.